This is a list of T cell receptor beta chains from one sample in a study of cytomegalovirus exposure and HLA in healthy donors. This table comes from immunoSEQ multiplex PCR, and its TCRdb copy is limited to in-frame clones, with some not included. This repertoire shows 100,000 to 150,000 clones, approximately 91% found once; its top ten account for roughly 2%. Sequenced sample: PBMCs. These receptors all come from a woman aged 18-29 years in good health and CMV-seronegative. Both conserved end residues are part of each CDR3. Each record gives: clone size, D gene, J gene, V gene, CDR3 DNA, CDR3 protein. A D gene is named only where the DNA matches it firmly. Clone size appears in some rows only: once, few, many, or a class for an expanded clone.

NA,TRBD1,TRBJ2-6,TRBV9,TGTGCCAGCCGGGACAGCCTCTCTGGGGCCAACGTCCTGACTTTC,CASRDSLSGANVLTF
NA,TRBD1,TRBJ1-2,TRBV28,TGTGCCAGCAGTTCGACCGGGACAGGGGGTGGCTACACCTTC,CASSSTGTGGGYTF
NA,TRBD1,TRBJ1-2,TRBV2,TGTGCCAGCAGTGTTCCGGGACAGGGTGACTATGGCTACACCTTC,CASSVPGQGDYGYTF
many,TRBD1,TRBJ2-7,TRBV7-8,TGTGCCAGCAGCTCCCCGGACAGGGGGAGGTTCGAGCAGTACTTC,CASSSPDRGRFEQYF
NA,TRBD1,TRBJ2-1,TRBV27,TGTGCCAGCAGCCCAGGGGGCTCCTACAATGAGCAGTTCTTC,CASSPGGSYNEQFF
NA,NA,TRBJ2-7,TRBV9,TGTGCCAGCAGCGTTTCGCCTACCTACGAGCAGTACTTC,CASSVSPTYEQYF
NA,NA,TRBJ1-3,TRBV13,TGTGCCAGCAGCCCCGAGCGGGGGACCTTCTCTGGAAACACCATATATTTT,CASSPERGTFSGNTIYF
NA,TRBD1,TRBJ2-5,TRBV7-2,TGTGCCAGCAGCCCTCTCAGGGGGCAGACCCAGTACTTC,CASSPLRGQTQYF
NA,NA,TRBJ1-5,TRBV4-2,TGTGCCAGCAGCCAAGATCGGACAGGCAATCAGCCCCAGCATTTT,CASSQDRTGNQPQHF
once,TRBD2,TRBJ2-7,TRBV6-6,TGTGCCAGCAGTTATATCGCATCGGGAGGGCCTGACGAGCAGTACTTC,CASSYIASGGPDEQYF
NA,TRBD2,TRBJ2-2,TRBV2,TGTGCCAGCATAGCGGGAGAGATGAACACCGGGGAGCTGTTTTTT,CASIAGEMNTGELFF
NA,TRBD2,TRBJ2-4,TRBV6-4,TGTGCCAGCAGTGACTCGAAGGAGATTATCGGGAGGGCCAAAAACATTCAGTACTTC,CASSDSKEIIGRAKNIQYF
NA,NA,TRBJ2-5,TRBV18,TGTGCCAGCTCACCGGGGGGAAGAGAGACCCAGTACTTC,CASSPGGRETQYF
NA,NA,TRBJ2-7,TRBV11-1,TGTGCCAGCAGCCCCGGACTACCCCTAACTGCACCTGAGCAGTACTTC,CASSPGLPLTAPEQYF
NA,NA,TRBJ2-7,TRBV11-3,TGTGCCAGCAGCATTGAAAGGGGCCCACCAACCTACGAGCAGTACTTC,CASSIERGPPTYEQYF
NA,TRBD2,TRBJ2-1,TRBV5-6,TGTGCCAGCAGCTCGGCGGGACTAGCGATTGAGCAGTTCTTC,CASSSAGLAIEQFF
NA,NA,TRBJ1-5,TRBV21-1,TGTGCCAGCAGCAAGGGAGACAGGGGGTCTCAGCCCCAGCATTTT,CASSKGDRGSQPQHF
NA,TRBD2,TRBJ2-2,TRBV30,TGTGCCTGGATGGGACTAGCGCGAGAAGGGAATTGGGGTACCGGGGAGCTGTTTTTT,CAWMGLAREGNWGTGELFF
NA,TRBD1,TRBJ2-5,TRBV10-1,TGCGCCAGCAGTGTAACAGGGGTTGGGACCCAGTACTTC,CASSVTGVGTQYF
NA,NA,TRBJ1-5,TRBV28,TGTGCCAGCAGTTTATGGCCAGGGTATAGCAATCAGCCCCAGCATTTT,CASSLWPGYSNQPQHF
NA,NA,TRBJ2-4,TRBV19,TGTGCCAGTAGTATAGGGGGGGGCCGGACCAAAAACATTCAGTACTTC,CASSIGGGRTKNIQYF
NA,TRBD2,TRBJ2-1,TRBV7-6,TGTGCCAGCAGCTTAGTGGCGGCGGGAGGTTTCTCGTACAATGAGCAGTTCTTC,CASSLVAAGGFSYNEQFF
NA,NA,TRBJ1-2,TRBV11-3,TGTGCCAGCAGCCACACACGGGGTGGTCGCGGCTACACCTTC,CASSHTRGGRGYTF
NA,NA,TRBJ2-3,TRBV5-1,TGCGCCAGCAGCCATAGCGAGGCGGATACGCAGTATTTT,CASSHSEADTQYF
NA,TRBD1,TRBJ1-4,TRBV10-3,TGTGCCATCAGTGATAGGGACAGGGCGGATGAAAAACTGTTTTTT,CAISDRDRADEKLFF
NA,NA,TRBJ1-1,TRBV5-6,TGTGCCAGCAGCTTGGTAATCAACACTGAAGCTTTCTTT,CASSLVINTEAFF
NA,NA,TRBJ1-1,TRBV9,TGTGCCAGCAGCGGATCGGCGGCACTGCCTGAAGCTTTCTTT,CASSGSAALPEAFF
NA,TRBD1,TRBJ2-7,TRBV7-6,TGTGCCAGCAGCACTCGGACAGGGCCCTACGAGCAGTACTTC,CASSTRTGPYEQYF
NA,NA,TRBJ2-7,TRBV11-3,TGTGCCAGCAGCTTACGAGCGGCCGCCTACGAGCAGTACTTC,CASSLRAAAYEQYF
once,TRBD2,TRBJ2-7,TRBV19,TGTGCCAGCCGCCTTGGGACTAGCGGGTACGAGCAGTACTTC,CASRLGTSGYEQYF
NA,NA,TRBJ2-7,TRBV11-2,TGTGCCAGCAGCCCCACGGGACTCTCCTACGAGCAGTACTTC,CASSPTGLSYEQYF
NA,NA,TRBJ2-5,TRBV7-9,TGTGCCAGCAGCTTATTCTCAGGGGAGACCCAGTACTTC,CASSLFSGETQYF
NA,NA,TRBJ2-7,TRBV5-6,TGTGCCAGCAGCTCGGTAATGAGGTACGAGCAGTACTTC,CASSSVMRYEQYF
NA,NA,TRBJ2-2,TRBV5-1,TGCGCCAGCAGCTTGGATCCCTACGGGGAGCTGTTTTTT,CASSLDPYGELFF
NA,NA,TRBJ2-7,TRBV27,TGTGCCAGCAGACAGGGGGGGCACGAGCAGTACTTC,CASRQGGHEQYF
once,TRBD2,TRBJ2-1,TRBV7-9,TGTGCCAGCAGCTCGTGGGCTAGCGGGAGTACTAGGAATGAGCAGTTCTTC,CASSSWASGSTRNEQFF
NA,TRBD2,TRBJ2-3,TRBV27,TGTGCCAGCAGTTTATTATTACTAGCGGGAGGGAGCACAGATACGCAGTATTTT,CASSLLLLAGGSTDTQYF